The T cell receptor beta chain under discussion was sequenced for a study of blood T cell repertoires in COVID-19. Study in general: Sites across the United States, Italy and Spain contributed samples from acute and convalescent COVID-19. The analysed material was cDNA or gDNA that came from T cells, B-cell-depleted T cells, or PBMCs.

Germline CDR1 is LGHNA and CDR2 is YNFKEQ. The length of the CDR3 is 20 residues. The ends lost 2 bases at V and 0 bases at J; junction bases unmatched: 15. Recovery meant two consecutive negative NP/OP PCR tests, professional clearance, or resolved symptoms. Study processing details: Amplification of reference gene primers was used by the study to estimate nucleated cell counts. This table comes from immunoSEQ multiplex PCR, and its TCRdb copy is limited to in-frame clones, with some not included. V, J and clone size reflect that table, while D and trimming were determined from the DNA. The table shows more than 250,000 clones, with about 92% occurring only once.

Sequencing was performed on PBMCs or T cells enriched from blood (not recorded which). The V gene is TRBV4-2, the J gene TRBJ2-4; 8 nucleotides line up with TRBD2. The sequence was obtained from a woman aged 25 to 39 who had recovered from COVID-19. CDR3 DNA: TGTGCCAGCAGCCAATCGCCGGGGGGGGGTCCCCGACTAGCCAAAAACATTCAGTACTTC. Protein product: CASSQSPGGGPRLAKNIQYF.